Below, 3 T cell receptor beta chains from the same sample are listed, as sequenced in a study of cytomegalovirus exposure and HLA in healthy donors. Produced via immunoSEQ multiplex PCR; TCRdb's table is partial and in-frame only. The data contain around 190,000 clones, about nine tenths of them singletons. Sample: PBMCs. The receptors stem from a young man in good health and CMV-seropositive.

The rearrangement uses TRBV28 and TRBJ2-7; 10 nucleotides match TRBD2. The CDR3 has 15 residues. Germline values: CDR1 MDHEN, CDR2 SYDVKM. V was pared by 8 bases and J by 6 bases, with 13 bases of the junction left unmatched. The CDR3 region has the DNA TGTGCCAGCCGACAGCCAGGGACTAGCGTTACCGAGCAGTACTTC. It codes for CASRQPGTSVTEQYF.

The J gene is TRBJ1-2, the V gene TRBV5-8, with 8 bases lining up with TRBD1. The CDR3 is 15 amino acids. V lost 3 bases to trimming and J lost 2 bases; unmatched junction nucleotides: 6. CDR1 and CDR2 from the germline V gene are SGHTS and YDEGEE. For the CDR3, the DNA is TGTGCCAGCAGCTACAGGGGGGGCGCGAACTATGGCTACACCTTC. It yields the protein CASSYRGGANYGYTF.

The CDR3 reads CASSLRGGESETQYF. DNA of the CDR3: TGTGCCAGCAGCTTAAGGGGGGGGGAGTCGGAGACCCAGTACTTC. This sequence joins TRBV11-2 and TRBJ2-5, with D possibly being TRBD2 (7 bases). V was pared by 2 bases and J by 5 bases, with 15 bases between. This CDR3 comprises 15 residues. Germline values: CDR1 SGHAT, CDR2 FQNNGV.